Listed below are T cell receptor beta chains from one sample, sequenced in a study of blood T cell repertoires in COVID-19. The data were produced by immunoSEQ multiplex PCR, yet TCRdb's version contains in-frame clones alone and is incomplete. This sample yields about 130,000 clones, of which around 86% are seen a single time; more than 9.5% belongs to the top ten. The sequencing input was peripheral blood. These receptors all come from a middle-aged man with active or convalescent COVID-19. Both conserved end residues are part of each CDR3. Each record gives: J gene, clone size, D gene, V gene, CDR3 DNA, CDR3 protein. A D gene is named only where the DNA matches it firmly. The size of a clone is reported for some rows only, either as once, few or many, or as a class for expanded clones.

j_gene: TRBJ2-7
abundance: NA
d_gene: TRBD1
v_gene: TRBV6-5
CDR3nt: TGTGCCAGCAGCCAAAGAGGGACAGGGGTGTCCGAGCAGTACTTC
CDR3aa: CASSQRGTGVSEQYF

j_gene: TRBJ1-2
abundance: NA
d_gene: TRBD1
v_gene: TRBV7-9
CDR3nt: TGTGCCAGCAGCGGATCGGACAGGGTAGGAGGCTACACCTTC
CDR3aa: CASSGSDRVGGYTF

j_gene: TRBJ1-1
abundance: NA
d_gene: NA
v_gene: TRBV7-3
CDR3nt: TGTGCCAGCAGCCTAGATCGGAACACTGAAGCTTTCTTT
CDR3aa: CASSLDRNTEAFF

j_gene: TRBJ2-1
abundance: NA
d_gene: TRBD2
v_gene: TRBV24-1
CDR3nt: TGTGCCACCAGTGACCAGACTAGCGGGGGGTCACGGGAGCAGTTCTTC
CDR3aa: CATSDQTSGGSREQFF

j_gene: TRBJ1-2
abundance: NA
d_gene: TRBD1
v_gene: TRBV7-2
CDR3nt: TGTGCCAGCAGCAGCCAAGGGGGCCCCTATGGCTACACCTTC
CDR3aa: CASSSQGGPYGYTF

j_gene: TRBJ2-3
abundance: once
d_gene: NA
v_gene: TRBV29-1
CDR3nt: TGCAGCTTTTACCAAGGACAAGTCACAGATACGCAGTATTTT
CDR3aa: CSFYQGQVTDTQYF

j_gene: TRBJ2-7
abundance: few
d_gene: TRBD1
v_gene: TRBV18
CDR3nt: TGTGCCAGCTCAGCGGACAGGAGCTCCTACGAGCAGTACTTC
CDR3aa: CASSADRSSYEQYF

j_gene: TRBJ2-7
abundance: NA
d_gene: TRBD2
v_gene: TRBV5-4
CDR3nt: TGTGCCAGCAGCTTGGCGGGGGGGATCTACGAGCAGTACTTC
CDR3aa: CASSLAGGIYEQYF

j_gene: TRBJ2-6
abundance: once
d_gene: NA
v_gene: TRBV5-4
CDR3nt: TGTGCCAGCAGCTTTTCAGACACAGGGAAGGGGGCCAACGTCCTGACTTTC
CDR3aa: CASSFSDTGKGANVLTF

j_gene: TRBJ2-5
abundance: NA
d_gene: NA
v_gene: TRBV7-2
CDR3nt: TGTGCCAGCAGCTTAGCGGGGGGGCAGGAGACCCAGTACTTC
CDR3aa: CASSLAGGQETQYF